The T cell receptor beta chain under discussion was sequenced for a study of cytomegalovirus exposure and HLA in healthy donors. Donors likely had unrecorded immune exposures despite being nominally healthy when sampled. It was with 60 Vbeta and 13 Jbeta primers that the PCR ran. TCRdb's copy holds only in-frame clones and misses some; the assay was immunoSEQ multiplex PCR. The sample lists roughly 190,000 clones; 75% to 85% were seen once. Study results and limitations: DRB1 had the most TCR associations and HLA-C the fewest, a later analysis found, with rates varying by HLA locus. TCR beta chain V- and J-gene trimming was linked, in a later analysis, to a missense variant in DCLRE1C. For cytomegalovirus status, the classifier reportedly gave diagnoses with high specificity and sensitivity.

A note on this clone: Its antigen is as yet unknown.

V shed 4 bases and J shed 2 bases, with 13 bases lying between them. Germline CDR1 SGHRS, CDR2 YFSETQ. The CDR3 covers 15 residues. The genes are TRBV5-1 and TRBJ1-5, with D possibly being TRBD1 (5 bases). This clonotype was obtained from a young woman in good health and CMV-seronegative. The specimen was PBMCs. In DNA, the CDR3 is TGCGCCAGCAGCCCGGAGGGGTTTGGCAATCAGCCCCAGCATTTT. Translation: CASSPEGFGNQPQHF.